What follows are 10 T cell receptor beta chains derived from one specimen sequenced in a study of cytomegalovirus exposure and HLA in healthy donors. The PCR contained 60 Vbeta and 13 Jbeta primers. Generated by immunoSEQ multiplex PCR, the TCRdb table keeps only in-frame clones and is missing some. The sample carries under 200,000 clones, 80% to 90% recorded once. The specimen was PBMCs. The receptors were gathered from a young woman in good health and CMV-seronegative.

DNA of the CDR3: TGCGCCAGCAGCTTGGGGGCTAGCGGGAGAGGGGCAGATACGCAGTATTTT. Amino acid sequence: CASSLGASGRGADTQYF. V gene TRBV5-1 combines with J gene TRBJ2-3, with 10 bases aligning to TRBD2. Germline lookup yields CDR1 SGHRS and CDR2 YFSETQ. CDR3 length equals 17 residues. V lost 0 bases and J lost 4; bases outside the gene matches: 8. The variable domain in full, with the rest retrieved from reference TRBV5-1 and TRBJ2-3, is KAGVTQTPRYLIKTRGQQVTLSCSPISGHRSVSWYQQTPGQGLQFLFEYFSETQRNKGNFPGRFSGRQFSNSRSEMNVSTLELGDSALYLCASSLGASGRGADTQYFGPGTRLTVL.

Remarks on this clone: Compared with germline, one end of the junction differs, possibly owing to a read error. The chain uses TRBV9 and TRBJ2-1; D remains unclear. The CDR3 length is 14 residues. Germline V gene lookup returns CDR1 SGDLS and CDR2 YYNGEE. CDR3 residues: CASSPRQIYTEQFF. CDR3 nucleotide sequence: TGTGCCAGCAGCCCCCGACAAATCTACACTGAGCAGTTCTTC.

The chain joins TRBV7-9 to TRBJ2-2, with 8 bases that match TRBD1. The germline gives CDR1 SEHNR, CDR2 FQNEAQ (reference sequence). The CDR3 loop spans 15 amino acids. Losses at the gene ends were 5 bases for V and 5 bases for J; bases not matched to a gene: 7. For the CDR3, the DNA is TGTGCCAGCAGCGCCTCTGACAGGGGTACCGGGGAGCTGTTTTTT. Translated: CASSASDRGTGELFF.

The chain links TRBV28 to TRBJ2-2; maybe TRBD2 (6 bases). With 5 bases removed from V and 7 bases from J, the gap between germline ends came to 17 bases. Germline V gene sequence: CDR1 MDHEN, CDR2 SYDVKM. The CDR3 has 15 residues. CDR3 amino acids: CASSPGDGRVGELFF. The DNA for the CDR3 is TGTGCCAGCAGTCCGGGGGACGGGAGAGTCGGGGAGCTGTTTTTT.

The gene calls are TRBV9 and TRBJ2-1, with 8 bases fitting TRBD2. The CDR3 runs to 18 residues. The junction had 8 bases not matched to a gene; V was cut back by 0 bases and J by 0 bases. CDR1 is SGDLS, CDR2 YYNGEE, per germline. The CDR3 region is CASSVVGVAGSSYNEQFF. The DNA of the CDR3 is TGTGCCAGCAGCGTAGTCGGGGTAGCGGGGAGCTCCTACAATGAGCAGTTCTTC.

The chain employs TRBV28 and TRBJ2-1; no firm D call. CDR1 is MDHEN, CDR2 SYDVKM, per germline. V was shortened by 6 bases and J by 2 bases, with 8 bases between the two germline ends. The length of the CDR3 is 13 residues. The CDR3 coding sequence is TGTGCCAGCAGGGGCTTTACCTACAATGAGCAGTTCTTC. Protein product: CASRGFTYNEQFF.

The chain combines TRBV27 with TRBJ2-2; 10 nucleotides agree with TRBD2. Losses at the gene ends were 5 bases for V and 5 bases for J; bases not matched to a gene: 8. The CDR3 sequence is 16 residues long. The germline CDR1 and CDR2 sequences are MNHEY and SMNVEV (reference sequence). The CDR3 sequence is CASSDLAGEDTGELFF. The CDR3 region has the DNA TGTGCCAGCAGTGACCTAGCGGGGGAAGATACCGGGGAGCTGTTTTTT.

This clone was detected only once. Within the sample, other DNA sequences also encode this same CDR3. The chain carries TRBV28 and TRBJ1-1; no clear D. The CDR3 spans 11 residues. Between the trimmed V and J ends, which lost 3 bases and 5 bases, there was a span of 4 bases. Germline CDR1 and CDR2: MDHEN and SYDVKM. The CDR3 is CASSFRTEAFF. CDR3 DNA: TGTGCCAGCAGTTTTCGGACTGAAGCTTTCTTT. The whole variable domain, remainder taken from reference TRBV28 and TRBJ1-1, is DVKVTQSSRYLVKRTGEKVFLECVQDMDHENMFWYRQDPGLGLRLIYFSYDVKMKEKGDIPEGYSVSREKKERFSLILESASTNQTSMYLCASSFRTEAFFGQGTRLTVV.

This clone appeared once. The gene calls are TRBV5-1 and TRBJ2-2; D not certain. From germline, CDR1 is SGHRS and CDR2 YFSETQ. This CDR3 has 14 amino acids. The V end was cut by 1 base, the J end by 0 bases, with 4 bases between. CDR3 amino acids: CASSLPANTGELFF. DNA for the CDR3: TGCGCCAGCAGCTTGCCAGCGAACACCGGGGAGCTGTTTTTT.

The chain is built from TRBV19 and TRBJ1-1; 8 bases match TRBD1. The junction had 9 bases not matched to a gene; V was cut back by 3 bases and J by 0 bases. Germline-derived CDR1 and CDR2 are LNHDA and SQIVND (reference sequence). The CDR3 runs to 17 residues. The CDR3 nucleotides read TGTGCCAGTAGTATCCGGACAGGGCTTGGGATGAACACTGAAGCTTTCTTT. Translating gives CASSIRTGLGMNTEAFF.